The present entry profiles one T cell receptor beta chain with its context. Its target antigen remains unknown. No base quality information exists; no much larger clone differs at one position. These data originate in a study of blood T cell repertoires in COVID-19 (dated by TCRdb to about 2020). Concerning the study at large: The collaborator samples originated in the United States, Italy and Spain and spanned the acute and convalescent phases of COVID-19. The prospective study material was composed of cDNA or gDNA derived from T cells, B-cell-depleted T cells, or PBMCs. Sample metadata almost always included a de-identified subject ID, COVID-19 status, age in years and sex. HLA class I and class II types, where available, came from metadata supplied by the sample provider rather than from assay-based typing. The repertoires were released in a freely available public database intended as a resource for research on the immune response to SARS-CoV-2. The dataset comprised deeply sampled blood TCRbeta repertoires from subjects exposed to, actively infected with, or recovered from COVID-19. Samples were obtained from the ongoing ImmuneRACE study (first 160 participants) and from some 1,300 subjects provided by 6 global collaborators. Paper-wide results and their limitations: The quantity of clinical and demographic metadata differed by source and by participant and was supplied without curation.

The germline V gene gives CDR1 as ENHRY and CDR2 as SYGVKD. The CDR3 holds 14 amino acids from the cysteine to the phenylalanine. Solely the CDR3 DNA is kept, with 42 bases framed from the first base. V loses 3 bases of germline sequence and J loses 6 bases, and the interval between the two ends is 12 bases. The immunoSEQ Assay, a bias-controlled multiplex PCR, was used to amplify TCRbeta CDR3 regions from genomic DNA. Regarding the original processing steps: The number of nucleated cells in each sample was estimated from the amplification of reference gene primers within the assay. To quantify the absolute abundance of each unique TCRbeta CDR3 rearrangement, sequence reads were collapsed and filtered. Productive Simpson clonality was computed per sample as the square root of Simpson's diversity index over productive rearrangements. TCRdb re-hosts the immuneACCESS table, in-frame sequences only. Its copies lack some clones; in the studies checked, an unresolved V gene accounts for under half of them, and the cause for the rest is not known. V and J calls and clone size are as listed in that table; D and trimming were resolved from the DNA. The sample includes fewer than 200,000 clones, with 82% observed a single time. 8.4% of the sample belongs to the ten largest clones.

Whole blood was collected in K2EDTA tubes by collaborating institutions according to the institutions' own protocols. For TCRbeta analysis, collaborator samples were shipped as frozen whole blood, as isolated PBMCs, or as DNA extracted from either sample type. Sequencing was performed on peripheral blood. This receptor was taken from a woman in her 70s with acute or convalescent COVID-19. The receptor chain draws on TRBV10-3 and TRBJ1-5; possibly the D gene is TRBD1, per 6 matching bases. The DNA is as follows: TGTGCCATCAGTGAACAGGGAGAGGGTCAGCCCCAGCATTTT. This translates into CAISEQGEGQPQHF.